This T cell receptor (beta chain) was documented in a study of T cell responses to AZD1222 COVID-19 vaccine. At the level of the study: The study pooled second doses at about 4 or about 12 weeks. General study findings and limits: The span of vaccine-associated CD4 TCRs extended across spike, with dominance at 160-218 and 743-854. Nearly half of spike-specific TCRs reportedly target variant regions that are unmutated in the B.1.351 and B.1.1.7 variants. There were mostly white British donors and more females than males, and clonal diversity was possibly underestimated.

Generated by immunoSEQ multiplex PCR, the TCRdb table keeps only in-frame clones and is missing some. The sample carries approximately 90,000 clones, 90% to 95% recorded once. Only one count was recorded for this clone. What it recognizes is unknown. The sequences come from peripheral blood, collected on day 0 of AZD1222 vaccination. This sequence originates from an adult in good health.

This chain's CDR3 is CASNRADNSPLHF. The DNA for the CDR3 is TGTGCCAGTAACCGGGCTGATAATTCACCCCTCCACTTT. The rearrangement uses TRBV19 and TRBJ1-6; D gene ambiguous. Germline CDR1 reads LNHDA; CDR2 reads SQIVND (reference sequence). V was clipped by 7 bases and J by 5 bases, with 9 bases between them. CDR3 length: 13 residues.